This T cell receptor beta chain came from a study of CD8 T cell repertoires and HIV-1 epitope variants. For the study at large: T cells were stimulated with Twenty-five Gag and Nef peptides separately. Tested: three Gag epitope families, Nef HW9 and YT9. An uncultured baseline aliquot held 1M T cells. Study results and caveats: This assay reports beta chains of antigen-expanded cells, not T cell function.

Comments on this clone: Its antigen is still unknown.

TCRdb's copy holds only in-frame clones and misses some; the assay was immunoSEQ multiplex PCR. This repertoire shows fewer than 6,500 clones, roughly 60% found once; its top ten account for about 39%. This CDR3 spans 13 amino acids. Looked up from germline, CDR1 is KGHSY and CDR2 is FQNENV. After removal of 4 bases from V and 3 bases from J, the junction contained 2 bases not matched to a gene. The specimen sequenced was cultured CD8+ T cells derived from PBMCs. This receptor was obtained from a male donor with HIV. The chain employs TRBV16 and TRBJ2-7, with 8 bases lining up with TRBD2. CDR3 sequence: CASSPGGDYEQYF. DNA of the CDR3: TGTGCCAGCAGCCCGGGGGGGGACTACGAGCAGTACTTC. Drawing the rest from reference TRBV16 and TRBJ2-7, the complete variable domain is GEEVAQTPKHLVRGEGQKAKLYCAPIKGHSYVFWYQQVLKNEFKFLISFQNENVFDETGMPKERFSAKCLPNSPCSLEIQATKLEDSAVYFCASSPGGDYEQYFGPGTRLTVT.